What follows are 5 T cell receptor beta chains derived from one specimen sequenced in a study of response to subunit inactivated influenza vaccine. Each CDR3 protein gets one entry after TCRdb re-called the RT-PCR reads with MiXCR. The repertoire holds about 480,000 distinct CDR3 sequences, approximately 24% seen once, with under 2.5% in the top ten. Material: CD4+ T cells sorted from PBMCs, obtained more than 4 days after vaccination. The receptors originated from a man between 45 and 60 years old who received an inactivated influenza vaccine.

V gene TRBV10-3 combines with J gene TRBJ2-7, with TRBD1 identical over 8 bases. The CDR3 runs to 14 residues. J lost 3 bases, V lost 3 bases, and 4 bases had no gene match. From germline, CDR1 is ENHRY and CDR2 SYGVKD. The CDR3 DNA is TGTGCCATCAGTGAAAGGACAGGGATCTACGAGCAGTACTTC. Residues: CAISERTGIYEQYF.

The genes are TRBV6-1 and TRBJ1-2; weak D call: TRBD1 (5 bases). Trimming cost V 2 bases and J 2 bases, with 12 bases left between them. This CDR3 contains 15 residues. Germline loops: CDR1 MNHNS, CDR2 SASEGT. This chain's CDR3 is CASSESRGLNYGYTF. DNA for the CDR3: TGTGCCAGCAGTGAATCAAGGGGACTGAACTATGGCTACACCTTC.

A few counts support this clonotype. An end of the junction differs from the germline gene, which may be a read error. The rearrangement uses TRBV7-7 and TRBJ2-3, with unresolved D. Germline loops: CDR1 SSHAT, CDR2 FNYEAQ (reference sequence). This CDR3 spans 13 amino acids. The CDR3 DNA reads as TGTGCTAGCAGCAGAGGACGGGCAGATACGCAGTATTTT. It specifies CASSRGRADTQYF.

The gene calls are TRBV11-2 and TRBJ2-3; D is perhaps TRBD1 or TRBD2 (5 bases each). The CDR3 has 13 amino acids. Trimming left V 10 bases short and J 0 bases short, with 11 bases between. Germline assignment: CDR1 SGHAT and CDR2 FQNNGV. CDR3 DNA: TGTGCCACCGGGACCTATAGCACAGATACGCAGTATTTT. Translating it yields CATGTYSTDTQYF.

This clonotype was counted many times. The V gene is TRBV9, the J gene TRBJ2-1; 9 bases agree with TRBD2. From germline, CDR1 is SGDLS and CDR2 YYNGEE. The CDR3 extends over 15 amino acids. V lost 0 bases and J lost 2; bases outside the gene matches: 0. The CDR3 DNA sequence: TGTGCCAGCAGCGTAGGACTAGCGGCCTACAATGAGCAGTTCTTC. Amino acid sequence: CASSVGLAAYNEQFF.